Listed below are T cell receptor beta chains from one sample, sequenced in a study of blood T cell repertoires in COVID-19. Clones were sequenced by immunoSEQ multiplex PCR, and TCRdb holds only the in-frame ones, with some missing. Among around 240,000 clones listed, about 85% were seen once. Sequenced input: peripheral blood. The receptor source for this set is a man between 35 and 55 years old with acute or convalescent COVID-19. Each CDR3 is given with its conserved first and last residue. Clone sizes are given selectively: once, few, many, or a class where the clone is expanded.

j_call,clone_size,v_call,cdr3_aa
TRBJ2-2,.,TRBV18,CASSPPGQGSGELFF
TRBJ1-6,.,TRBV3-1/TRBV3-2,CASSQGDRDGSPLHF
TRBJ2-5,.,TRBV18,CASSTAPGLAGYQETQYF
TRBJ1-5,.,TRBV6-5,CASSTLGGETQHF
TRBJ1-2,.,TRBV5-1,CASSPGRTGNYGYTF
TRBJ1-5,few,TRBV5-1,CASSPQGGQPQHF
TRBJ2-7,few,TRBV6-1,CASSEWGQGAYEQYF
TRBJ1-6,.,TRBV3-1/TRBV3-2,CASSQPYRTGGSSPLHF
TRBJ2-1,.,TRBV28,CASSLYGNEQFF
TRBJ2-5,.,TRBV19,CASSMWDRGQETQYF
TRBJ1-2,.,TRBV28,CASEGTGYGYTF
TRBJ2-7,.,TRBV7-3,CASRPRQGAAEQYF
TRBJ1-1,.,TRBV30,CAWSPDRVTEAFF
TRBJ1-6,.,TRBV3-1/TRBV3-2,CASSQIDSPLHF
TRBJ1-3,.,TRBV28,CASSLPGQNSGNTIYF
TRBJ2-1,few,TRBV13,CASSLGGAARGEQFF
TRBJ2-7,.,TRBV5-1,CASSLESRYEQYF
TRBJ1-3,.,TRBV18,CASSRTDFSGNTIYF
TRBJ2-7,.,TRBV18,CASSPPGSGGLYEQYF
TRBJ2-5,.,TRBV10-3,CAISALAGELQETQYF
TRBJ1-4,.,TRBV30,CAWGDRENEKLFF
TRBJ1-2,.,TRBV7-2,CASSLWGEGYTF
TRBJ2-5,.,TRBV6-2/TRBV6-3,CASSRAGVVETQYF
TRBJ2-3,.,TRBV10-3,CAIQGTRGQDTQYF
TRBJ1-2,many,TRBV9,CASSPDREYGYTF
TRBJ2-3,.,TRBV6-5,CASRRGTTDTQYF
TRBJ2-7,.,TRBV18,CASSLNRASNSYEQYF
TRBJ2-7,.,TRBV6-5,CASSYLTGGRNEQYF
TRBJ2-6,.,TRBV10-1,CASSDLRPGLSGANVLTF
TRBJ2-3,once,TRBV4-2,CASSQDNPRTDTQYF
TRBJ2-3,.,TRBV3-1/TRBV3-2,CASSQDQDGRDTQYF
TRBJ2-3,.,TRBV27,CASSPDRTNTDTQYF
TRBJ1-5,.,TRBV4-3,CASSQDYTGNQPQHF
TRBJ2-5,.,TRBV27,CASRGGGGYPQETQYF
TRBJ2-2,once,TRBV24-1,CATRTGTGELFF
TRBJ2-5,.,TRBV10-2,CASSEKLAVQETQYF
TRBJ2-1,.,TRBV5-1,CASSLGQGAVNEQFF
TRBJ1-4,.,TRBV6-5,CASRETGVGEKLFF
TRBJ2-2,.,TRBV7-6,CASSLQTSGSSGELFF
TRBJ1-2,.,TRBV24-1,CATQGEDGYTF
TRBJ1-1,.,TRBV4-3,CASSQDLGAGEAFF
TRBJ2-6,.,TRBV5-1,CASSPRPQGTGANVLTF
TRBJ1-2,.,TRBV6-2/TRBV6-3,CASSSQVYGYTF
TRBJ1-6,.,TRBV7-9,CASSLQGAYSPLHF
TRBJ2-7,.,TRBV18,CASSPGSTLHSYEQYF
TRBJ1-2,.,TRBV19,CASSPRGSTGYTF